This is a list of T cell receptor beta chains from one sample in a study of monozygotic twins with inflammatory bowel disease. TCRdb reprocessed the 5' RACE reads, with one entry per CDR3 protein and no DNA. The sample's table shows approximately 100,000 distinct CDR3 sequences. Source material: blood. These receptors all stem from a human donor with ulcerative colitis or Crohn's disease, or a healthy co-twin of an affected twin (not recorded which). The CDR3 runs from the conserved cysteine through the conserved F or W.

v_call: TRBV6-5; j_call: TRBJ1-2; cdr3_aa: CASSYFSGSGYGYTF
v_call: TRBV5-6; j_call: TRBJ2-7; cdr3_aa: CASSTDYEQYF
v_call: TRBV4-3; j_call: TRBJ1-1; cdr3_aa: CASSQGLMNTEAFF
v_call: TRBV6-1; j_call: TRBJ2-3; cdr3_aa: CASSERGAPDTQYF
v_call: TRBV2; j_call: TRBJ1-2; cdr3_aa: CASTERYYGYTF
v_call: TRBV12-3/TRBV12-4; j_call: TRBJ1-1; cdr3_aa: CASSLFLGDTEAFF
v_call: TRBV3-1; j_call: TRBJ2-7; cdr3_aa: CASSQDLGNPGTYEQYF
v_call: TRBV18; j_call: TRBJ2-3; cdr3_aa: CASSPQRDTQYF
v_call: TRBV4-2; j_call: TRBJ1-4; cdr3_aa: CASSPSRANEKLFF
v_call: TRBV9; j_call: TRBJ2-1; cdr3_aa: CASRGTSGSQSYNEQFF
v_call: TRBV7-2; j_call: TRBJ2-5; cdr3_aa: CASSSQGRETQYF
v_call: TRBV27; j_call: TRBJ2-7; cdr3_aa: CASSGAPSYEQYF
v_call: TRBV7-7; j_call: TRBJ2-3; cdr3_aa: CASSLFHTDTQYF
v_call: TRBV5-6; j_call: TRBJ2-7; cdr3_aa: CASGQTGIGFEQYF
v_call: TRBV18; j_call: TRBJ2-3; cdr3_aa: CASSKTGGDDTQYF
v_call: TRBV7-2; j_call: TRBJ1-5; cdr3_aa: CASSLERGQPQHF
v_call: TRBV24-1; j_call: TRBJ2-1; cdr3_aa: CATSDRRTSGSSYNEQFF
v_call: TRBV10-3; j_call: TRBJ2-7; cdr3_aa: CATRPQGVGTGDYEQYF
v_call: TRBV30; j_call: TRBJ1-2; cdr3_aa: CAWRGGAGYGYTF
v_call: TRBV28; j_call: TRBJ1-5; cdr3_aa: CASSSGTLNQPQHF
v_call: TRBV4-2; j_call: TRBJ2-4; cdr3_aa: CASSQDPRGRIKNIQYF
v_call: TRBV5-1; j_call: TRBJ2-3; cdr3_aa: CASSLGTVGRTDTQYF
v_call: TRBV7-2; j_call: TRBJ2-3; cdr3_aa: CASSPVGSVTDTQYF
v_call: TRBV7-2; j_call: TRBJ2-3; cdr3_aa: CASSLFSSGDTQYF
v_call: TRBV28; j_call: TRBJ2-7; cdr3_aa: CATSPITHSSSYEQYF
v_call: TRBV27; j_call: TRBJ1-6; cdr3_aa: CASSRLDGNSPLHF
v_call: TRBV5-1; j_call: TRBJ2-2; cdr3_aa: CASSLDGDNTGELFF
v_call: TRBV6-2/TRBV6-3; j_call: TRBJ2-7; cdr3_aa: CASNQQPYREQYEQYF
v_call: TRBV10-2; j_call: TRBJ2-1; cdr3_aa: CASSGLLPMDNEQFF
v_call: TRBV7-2; j_call: TRBJ2-4; cdr3_aa: CASSLASTSGDLAKNIQYF
v_call: TRBV4-3; j_call: TRBJ2-6; cdr3_aa: CASSQEADSGANVLTF
v_call: TRBV7-2; j_call: TRBJ2-2; cdr3_aa: CASSPRDRGRTGELFF
v_call: TRBV9; j_call: TRBJ2-2; cdr3_aa: CASSVRMSGGLTGELFF
v_call: TRBV10-3; j_call: TRBJ2-7; cdr3_aa: CAISESPSGPYEQYF
v_call: TRBV20-1; j_call: TRBJ2-1; cdr3_aa: CSAIGDGTGNNEQFF
v_call: TRBV28; j_call: TRBJ2-1; cdr3_aa: CASIGEHAGDNEQFF
v_call: TRBV20-1; j_call: TRBJ1-2; cdr3_aa: CSAGQGAQDYGYTF
v_call: TRBV2; j_call: TRBJ2-7; cdr3_aa: CASHSYLSGRASYEQYF
v_call: TRBV27; j_call: TRBJ2-7; cdr3_aa: CASTKFRGYEQYF
v_call: TRBV15; j_call: TRBJ2-7; cdr3_aa: CATSRDLSSRIYEQYF
v_call: TRBV30; j_call: TRBJ2-2; cdr3_aa: CAWSVLGVNTGELFF
v_call: TRBV5-5; j_call: TRBJ1-5; cdr3_aa: CASSLEYQGFQPQHF
v_call: TRBV7-2; j_call: TRBJ1-6; cdr3_aa: CASSLVTSPLHF
v_call: TRBV6-2/TRBV6-3; j_call: TRBJ2-1; cdr3_aa: CASNEGLRGEQFF
v_call: TRBV20-1; j_call: TRBJ1-5; cdr3_aa: CSARDTSGGVQPQHF
v_call: TRBV3-1; j_call: TRBJ2-2; cdr3_aa: CASKRQASTGELFF
v_call: TRBV7-9; j_call: TRBJ2-7; cdr3_aa: CASSLAGEGGYEQYF
v_call: TRBV7-8; j_call: TRBJ2-2; cdr3_aa: CASSLGFFSNTGELFF
v_call: TRBV14; j_call: TRBJ2-6; cdr3_aa: CASSPRVFVAGANVLTF
v_call: TRBV5-1; j_call: TRBJ2-7; cdr3_aa: CASSSSYTGTSANEQYF
v_call: TRBV11-2; j_call: TRBJ1-5; cdr3_aa: CASSLEGGLSNQPQHF
v_call: TRBV20-1; j_call: TRBJ1-2; cdr3_aa: CSAGLRGGYGYTF
v_call: TRBV25-1; j_call: TRBJ1-5; cdr3_aa: CASSEPGGDQPQHF
v_call: TRBV11-2; j_call: TRBJ2-7; cdr3_aa: CASSLRVGDEQYF
v_call: TRBV4-1; j_call: TRBJ2-6; cdr3_aa: CASSQDGNRGFVGSGANVLTF